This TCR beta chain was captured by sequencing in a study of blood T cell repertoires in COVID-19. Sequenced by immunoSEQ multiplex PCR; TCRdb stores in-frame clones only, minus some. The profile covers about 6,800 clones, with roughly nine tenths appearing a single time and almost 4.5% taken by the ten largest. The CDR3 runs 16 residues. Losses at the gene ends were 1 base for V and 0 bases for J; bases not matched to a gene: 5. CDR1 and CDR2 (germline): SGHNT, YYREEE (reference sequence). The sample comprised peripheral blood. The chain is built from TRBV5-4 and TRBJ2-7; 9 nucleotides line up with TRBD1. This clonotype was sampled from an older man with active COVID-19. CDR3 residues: CASSLSGTGSSYEQYF. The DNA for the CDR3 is TGTGCCAGCAGCTTGAGCGGGACAGGGAGCTCCTACGAGCAGTACTTC. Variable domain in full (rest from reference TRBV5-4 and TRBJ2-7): ETGVTQSPTHLIKTRGQQVTLRCSSQSGHNTVSWYQQALGQGPQFIFQYYREEENGRGNFPPRFSGLQFPNYSSELNVNALELDDSALYLCASSLSGTGSSYEQYFGPGTRLTVT.